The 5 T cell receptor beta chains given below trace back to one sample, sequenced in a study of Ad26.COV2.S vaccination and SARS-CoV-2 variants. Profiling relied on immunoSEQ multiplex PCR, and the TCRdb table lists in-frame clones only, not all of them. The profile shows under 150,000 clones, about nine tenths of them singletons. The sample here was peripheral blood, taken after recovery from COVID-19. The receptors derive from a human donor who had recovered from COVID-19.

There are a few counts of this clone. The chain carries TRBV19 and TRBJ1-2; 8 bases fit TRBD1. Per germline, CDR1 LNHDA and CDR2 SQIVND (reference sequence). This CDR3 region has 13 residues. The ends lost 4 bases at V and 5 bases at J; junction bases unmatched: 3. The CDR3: CASSRRQGYGYTF. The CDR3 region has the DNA TGTGCCAGTAGTAGACGACAGGGGTATGGCTACACCTTC.

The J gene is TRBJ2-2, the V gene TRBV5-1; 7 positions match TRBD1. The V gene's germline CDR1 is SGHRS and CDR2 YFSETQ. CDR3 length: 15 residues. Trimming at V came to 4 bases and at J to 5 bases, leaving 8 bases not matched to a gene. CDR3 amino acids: CASSHPGTETGELFF. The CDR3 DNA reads TGCGCCAGCAGCCATCCCGGGACAGAAACCGGGGAGCTGTTTTTT. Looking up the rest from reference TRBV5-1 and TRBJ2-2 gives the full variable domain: KAGVTQTPRYLIKTRGQQVTLSCSPISGHRSVSWYQQTPGQGLQFLFEYFSETQRNKGNFPGRFSGRQFSNSRSEMNVSTLELGDSALYLCASSHPGTETGELFFGEGSRLTVL.

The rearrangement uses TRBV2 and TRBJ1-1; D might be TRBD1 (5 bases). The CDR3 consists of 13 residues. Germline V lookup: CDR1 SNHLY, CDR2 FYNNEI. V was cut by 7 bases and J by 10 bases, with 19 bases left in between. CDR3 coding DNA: TGTGCCAGCACGGGGGGGAGGGGAAGGCCAGCTTTCTTT. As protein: CASTGGRGRPAFF.

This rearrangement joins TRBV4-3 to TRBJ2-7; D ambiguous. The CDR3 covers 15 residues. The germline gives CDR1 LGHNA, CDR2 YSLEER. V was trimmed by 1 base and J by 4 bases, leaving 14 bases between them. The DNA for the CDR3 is TGCGCCAGCAGCCAAGGGGTGGAACAGTCATACGAGCAGTACTTC. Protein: CASSQGVEQSYEQYF.

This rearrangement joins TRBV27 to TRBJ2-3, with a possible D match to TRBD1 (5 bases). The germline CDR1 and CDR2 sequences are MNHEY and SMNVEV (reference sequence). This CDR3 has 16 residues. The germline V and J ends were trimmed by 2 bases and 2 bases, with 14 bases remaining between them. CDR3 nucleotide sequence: TGTGCCAGCAGTTTAGGGCAGGGTTTTCCCACAGATACGCAGTATTTT. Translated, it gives CASSLGQGFPTDTQYF.